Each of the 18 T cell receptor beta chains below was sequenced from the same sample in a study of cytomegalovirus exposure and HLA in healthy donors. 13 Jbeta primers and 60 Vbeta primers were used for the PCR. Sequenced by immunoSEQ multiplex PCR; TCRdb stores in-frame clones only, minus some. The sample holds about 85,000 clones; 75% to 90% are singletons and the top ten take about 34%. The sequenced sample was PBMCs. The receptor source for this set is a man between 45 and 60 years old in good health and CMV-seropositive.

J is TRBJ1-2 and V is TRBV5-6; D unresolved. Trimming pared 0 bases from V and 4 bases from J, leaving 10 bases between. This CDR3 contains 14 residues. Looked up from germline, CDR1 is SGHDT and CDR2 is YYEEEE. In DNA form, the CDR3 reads TGTGCCAGCAGCTTGGGCGACACCATCTATGGCTACACCTTC. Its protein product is CASSLGDTIYGYTF.

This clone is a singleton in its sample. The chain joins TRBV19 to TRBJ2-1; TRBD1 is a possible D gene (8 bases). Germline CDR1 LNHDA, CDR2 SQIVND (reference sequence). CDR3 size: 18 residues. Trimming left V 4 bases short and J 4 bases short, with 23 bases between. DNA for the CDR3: TGTGCCAGTAGTACGCAACAGGGGGGGACAGGAGGGTACAATGAGCAGTTCTTC. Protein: CASSTQQGGTGGYNEQFF. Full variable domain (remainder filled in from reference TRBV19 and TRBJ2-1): DGGITQSPKYLFRKEGQNVTLSCEQNLNHDAMYWYRQDPGQGLRLIYYSQIVNDFQKGDIAEGYSVSREKKESFPLTVTSAQKNPTAFYLCASSTQQGGTGGYNEQFFGPGTRLTVL.

CDR3 loop: CATSRDKTLTEQFF. DNA of the CDR3: TGTGCCACCAGCAGAGATAAGACTCTCACTGAGCAGTTCTTC. V is TRBV15 and J is TRBJ2-1; no reliable D call. The CDR3 contains 14 residues. The ends were cut back, 0 bases at V and 9 bases at J, with 12 bases in the middle. CDR1 and CDR2 from the germline V gene are LNHNV and YYDKDF (reference sequence).

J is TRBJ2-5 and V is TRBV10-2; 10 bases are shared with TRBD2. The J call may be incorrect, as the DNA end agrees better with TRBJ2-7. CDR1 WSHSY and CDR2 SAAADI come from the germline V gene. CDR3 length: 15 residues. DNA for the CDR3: TGCGCCAGCAGTGAGGTGGCTAGCGGGAGCTACGAGCAGTACTTC. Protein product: CASSEVASGSYEQYF.

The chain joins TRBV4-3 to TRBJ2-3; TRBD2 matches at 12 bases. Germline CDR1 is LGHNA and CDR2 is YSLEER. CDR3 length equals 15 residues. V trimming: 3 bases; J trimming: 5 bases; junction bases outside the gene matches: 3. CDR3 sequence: CASSQILAGGDTQYF. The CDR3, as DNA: TGCGCCAGCAGCCAGATACTAGCGGGAGGAGATACGCAGTATTTT.

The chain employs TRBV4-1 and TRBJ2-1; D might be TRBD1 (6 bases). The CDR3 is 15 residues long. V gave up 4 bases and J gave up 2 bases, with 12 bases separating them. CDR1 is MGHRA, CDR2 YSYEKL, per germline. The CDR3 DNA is TGCGCCAGCAGCCGCCCGGACAGAGCCTACAATGAGCAGTTCTTC. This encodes CASSRPDRAYNEQFF.

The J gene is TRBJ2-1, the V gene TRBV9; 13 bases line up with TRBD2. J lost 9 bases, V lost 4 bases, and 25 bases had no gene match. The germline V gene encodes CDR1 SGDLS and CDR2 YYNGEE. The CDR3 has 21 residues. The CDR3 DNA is TGTGCCAGCAGCCAGAACTCGTGGACTAGCGGGAGCGACTCGAGGGCCGCTGAGCAGTTCTTC. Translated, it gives CASSQNSWTSGSDSRAAEQFF.

The CDR3 loop reads CASSARDRLAKNIQYF. In DNA, the CDR3 is TGTGCCAGCAGTGCCAGGGACAGACTAGCCAAAAACATTCAGTACTTC. The chain employs TRBV6-1 and TRBJ2-4; 7 bases line up with TRBD1. This CDR3 has 16 amino acids. Germline CDR1 is MNHNS and CDR2 is SASEGT. The V segment lost 4 bases and the J segment 0 bases; nucleotides outside the gene matches: 6.

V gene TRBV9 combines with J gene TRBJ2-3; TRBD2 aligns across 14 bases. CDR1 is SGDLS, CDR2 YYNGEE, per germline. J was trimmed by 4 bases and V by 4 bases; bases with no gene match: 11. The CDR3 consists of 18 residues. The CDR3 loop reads CASSLRGTSGSGSDTQYF. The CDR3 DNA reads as TGTGCCAGCAGCCTCCGCGGGACTAGCGGGAGTGGATCAGATACGCAGTATTTT.

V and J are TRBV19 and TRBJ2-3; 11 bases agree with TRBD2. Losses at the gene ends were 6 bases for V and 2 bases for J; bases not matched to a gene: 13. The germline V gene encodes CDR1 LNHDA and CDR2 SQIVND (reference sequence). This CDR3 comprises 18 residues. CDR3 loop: CASSLTLPSGRLTDTQYF. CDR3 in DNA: TGTGCCAGTAGCCTTACCCTCCCTAGCGGGAGGCTCACAGATACGCAGTATTTT.

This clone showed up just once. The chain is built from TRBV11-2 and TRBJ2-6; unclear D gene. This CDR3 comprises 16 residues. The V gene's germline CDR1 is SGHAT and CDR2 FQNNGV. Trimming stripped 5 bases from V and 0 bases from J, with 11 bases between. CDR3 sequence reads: CASSPQRISGANVLTF. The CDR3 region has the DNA TGTGCCAGCAGCCCCCAGCGTATCTCTGGGGCCAACGTCCTGACTTTC.

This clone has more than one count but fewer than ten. The CDR3 spells CASSSFYEQYF. CDR3 sequence (DNA): TGTGCCAGCAGCTCCTTCTACGAGCAGTACTTC. The chain couples TRBV5-4 to TRBJ2-7, with D unresolved. The germline V gene has CDR1 SGHNT and CDR2 YYREEE (reference sequence). CDR3 length: 11 amino acids. V was pared by 3 bases and J by 3 bases, with 4 bases between.

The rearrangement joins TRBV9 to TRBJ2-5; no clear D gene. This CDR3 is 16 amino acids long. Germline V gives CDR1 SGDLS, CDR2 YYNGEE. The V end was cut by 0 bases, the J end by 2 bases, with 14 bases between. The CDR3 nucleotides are TGTGCCAGCAGCGTAGATCCGGGTACAAGACAAGAGACCCAGTACTTC. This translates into CASSVDPGTRQETQYF.

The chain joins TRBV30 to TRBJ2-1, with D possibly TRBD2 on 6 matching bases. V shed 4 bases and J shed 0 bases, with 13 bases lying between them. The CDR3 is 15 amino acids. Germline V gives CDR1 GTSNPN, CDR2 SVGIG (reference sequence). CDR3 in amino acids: CAWKVGGISYNEQFF. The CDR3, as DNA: TGTGCCTGGAAAGTGGGCGGGATCTCCTACAATGAGCAGTTCTTC.

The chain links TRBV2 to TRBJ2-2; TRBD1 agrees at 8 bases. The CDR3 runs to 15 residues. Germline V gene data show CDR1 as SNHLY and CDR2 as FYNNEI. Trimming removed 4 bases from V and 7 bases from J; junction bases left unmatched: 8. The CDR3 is CASSGARQGFGELFF. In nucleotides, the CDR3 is TGTGCCAGCAGTGGGGCGAGACAGGGGTTCGGGGAGCTGTTTTTT.

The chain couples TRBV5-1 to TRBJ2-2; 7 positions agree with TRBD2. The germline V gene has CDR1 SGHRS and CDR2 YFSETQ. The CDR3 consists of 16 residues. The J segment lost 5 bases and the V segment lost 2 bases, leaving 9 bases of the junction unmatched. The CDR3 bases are TGCGCCAGCAGCTTAGAGCGGGGAGCGGTTACCGGGGAGCTGTTTTTT. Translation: CASSLERGAVTGELFF.

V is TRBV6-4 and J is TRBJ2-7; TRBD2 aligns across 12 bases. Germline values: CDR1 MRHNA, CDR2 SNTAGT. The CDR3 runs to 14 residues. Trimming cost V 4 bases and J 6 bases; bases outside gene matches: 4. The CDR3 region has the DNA TGTGCCAGCAGTGCGACTAGCGGGAGTTCCGAGCAGTACTTC. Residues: CASSATSGSSEQYF.

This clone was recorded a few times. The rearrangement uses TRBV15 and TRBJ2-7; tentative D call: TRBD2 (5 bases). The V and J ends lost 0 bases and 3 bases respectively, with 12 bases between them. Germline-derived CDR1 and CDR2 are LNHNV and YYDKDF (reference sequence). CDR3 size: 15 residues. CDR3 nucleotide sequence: TGTGCCACCAGCAGAGATATTAGCGAAGGCTACGAGCAGTACTTC. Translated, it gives CATSRDISEGYEQYF.